This T cell receptor (beta chain) appears in the sequencing data of a study of Ad26.COV2.S vaccination and SARS-CoV-2 variants. Study-wide results and limits: Reportedly, spike-specific CD8+ and CD4+ T cell responses achieved substantial breadth once vaccination had taken place.

V was shortened by 1 base and J by 1 base, with 10 bases between the two germline ends. The germline gives CDR1 SGHTA, CDR2 FQGNSA. The CDR3 is 15 residues long. Documented treatment: about 20 received Ad26.COV2.S at low or high dose, single or two shots; about 5 received placebo; per-sample allocation not given. After the first vaccine or placebo injection, samples were drawn on day 63. TCRdb's copy holds only in-frame clones and misses some; the assay was immunoSEQ multiplex PCR. This table has 350,000 to 550,000 clones, 85% to 90% appearing once. With regard to this clone: Its cognate antigen is unknown.

The sequence derives from a person aged 18 to 59 who received the Ad26.COV2.S COVID-19 vaccine or a placebo. The V and J genes are TRBV7-2 and TRBJ2-5, with D possibly TRBD2 on 6 matching bases. The sample in question was peripheral blood, obtained in a trial of Ad26.COV2.S vaccine versus placebo. The DNA for the CDR3 is TGTGCCAGCAGCTTAGGAATGGGGGGCCAAGAGACCCAGTACTTC. This translates into CASSLGMGGQETQYF.